The present entry profiles one T cell receptor (beta chain) with its context. The sample comes from a study of blood T cells in healthy people across ages. The overall study: Capture by template switching was about one barcoded beta molecule per two T cells.

Each donor was a healthy Caucasian individual from Russia, aged about 6 to 90. Researchers report isolating at least 6 million PBMCs per sample. CDR3 size: 13 residues. V lost 1 base, J lost 12 bases, and 12 bases lay in between. Looked up from germline, CDR1 is MGHRA and CDR2 is YSYEKL. PCR was performed a second time for 7 to 11 cycles using a sample-barcoded 5' primer and a J-beta primer mix. Each cDNA molecule carried a tag from a template-switch adaptor that contained 12 random nucleotides. TCRdb passed the 5' RACE reads through MiXCR, listing each CDR3 protein once. Found here are 1.2 million to 1.5 million distinct CDR3 sequences, roughly 40% of them singletons; the top ten hold roughly 7.7%.

Input material: blood. The chain carries TRBV4-1 and TRBJ1-4; no clear D. The sequence was obtained from a woman between 18 and 29 years old in good health. The CDR3 sequence is CASSQVLRPELFF. For the CDR3, the DNA is TGCGCCAGCAGCCAAGTTCTACGACCAGAACTGTTTTTT.